The rows below give T cell receptor beta chains drawn from one sample of a study of CD8 T cells in Susac syndrome. One entry per CDR3 protein, called by TCRdb with MiXCR from the immunoSEQ multiplex PCR reads. The table lists a few hundred thousand distinct CDR3 sequences, approximately 85% of them singletons, with under 0.15% in the top ten. The sample consisted of CD8+ T cells from PBMCs. Receptor source: a human donor with multiple sclerosis. CDR3s include the opening cysteine and the closing phenylalanine or tryptophan. The D gene is left open where the match is weak. Not all rows give a size; the values are once, few, many and, for expanded clones, a class.

clone_size	d_call	v_call	j_call	cdr3_aa	cdr3_nt
NA	NA	TRBV27	TRBJ2-7	CASSWTAGYEQYF	TGTGCCAGCAGTTGGACAGCCGGGTACGAGCAGTACTTC
few	NA	TRBV3-1	TRBJ2-5	CASSRETQYF	TGTGCCAGCAGTAGGGAGACCCAGTACTTC
NA	TRBD2	TRBV5-4	TRBJ2-7	CASSLKLARVIEQYF	TGTGCCAGCAGCTTGAAACTAGCGAGAGTAATAGAGCAGTACTTC
NA	TRBD2	TRBV9	TRBJ2-1	CASSAAGAPYNEQFF	TGTGCCAGCAGCGCAGCGGGAGCACCCTACAATGAGCAGTTCTTC
once	NA	TRBV27	TRBJ2-1	CASSLGGTDTVSSYNEQFF	TGTGCCAGCAGTCTAGGCGGGACAGATACCGTGAGCTCCTACAATGAGCAGTTCTTC
once	NA	TRBV12-3/TRBV12-4	TRBJ1-1	CASSFPHLGPPTDTEAFF	TGTGCCAGCAGTTTCCCCCATCTCGGGCCGCCGACTGACACTGAAGCTTTCTTT
NA	TRBD2	TRBV5-1	TRBJ2-1	CASSRQAGGPKDNEQFF	TGCGCCAGCAGCCGGCAGGCGGGGGGGCCAAAGGACAATGAGCAGTTCTTC
once	NA	TRBV28	TRBJ1-4	CASRLRGGNEKLFF	TGTGCCAGCAGACTTAGGGGGGGTAATGAAAAACTGTTTTTT
once	TRBD1	TRBV12-3/TRBV12-4	TRBJ2-1	CATDRDEHNEQFF	TGTGCCACAGACAGGGACGAACACAATGAGCAGTTCTTC
few	TRBD1	TRBV5-6	TRBJ2-7	CASSLQGSEQYF	TGTGCCAGCAGCTTACAGGGGAGCGAGCAGTACTTC
NA	NA	TRBV11-3	TRBJ2-3	CASSPGGGQQDTQYF	TGTGCCAGCAGCCCCGGTGGGGGGCAACAAGATACGCAGTATTTT
NA	NA	TRBV6-5	TRBJ1-2	CASSYSTTVTNYGYTF	TGTGCCAGCAGTTACTCAACCACAGTGACTAACTATGGCTACACCTTC
NA	NA	TRBV7-9	TRBJ2-4	CASSYTLGGWYIQYF	TGTGCCAGCAGCTACACTCTGGGGGGCTGGTACATTCAGTACTTC
NA	NA	TRBV7-8	TRBJ2-5	CASSLNLVFETQYF	TGTGCCAGCAGCCTAAATCTGGTTTTTGAGACCCAGTACTTC
NA	TRBD1	TRBV2	TRBJ1-1	CASTLVDRASEAFF	TGTGCCAGTACCTTGGTGGACAGGGCTAGTGAAGCTTTCTTT
NA	TRBD1	TRBV28	TRBJ2-7	CASSPGTGFPYEQYF	TGTGCCAGCAGTCCGGGGACAGGGTTCCCCTACGAGCAGTACTTC
NA	NA	TRBV5-1	TRBJ2-1	CATRPGPTDNEQFF	TGCGCCACCAGACCGGGACCGACTGACAATGAGCAGTTCTTC
NA	NA	TRBV4-1	TRBJ2-6	CASSQDFRVLTF	TGCGCCAGCAGCCAAGATTTCCGGGTCCTGACTTTC
NA	NA	TRBV29-1	TRBJ2-1	CSVVNSEQFF	TGCAGCGTTGTTAACTCCGAGCAGTTCTTC
NA	NA	TRBV19	TRBJ1-1	CASTEAWGTEAFF	TGTGCCAGTACCGAGGCCTGGGGGACTGAAGCTTTCTTT
NA	NA	TRBV7-9	TRBJ2-3	CASSPGEITDTQYF	TGTGCCAGCAGCCCCGGGGAGATCACAGATACGCAGTATTTT
once	NA	TRBV27	TRBJ2-1	CASSLSRVALSYNEQFF	TGTGCCAGCAGTTTATCGAGGGTAGCGTTATCCTACAATGAGCAGTTCTTC
NA	NA	TRBV6-5	TRBJ2-6	CASSPGNSGANVLTF	TGTGCCAGCAGTCCAGGGAACTCTGGGGCCAACGTCCTGACTTTC
NA	NA	TRBV12-3/TRBV12-4	TRBJ2-5	CASTPEGSQGQETQYF	TGTGCCAGCACCCCCGAGGGCAGCCAAGGGCAAGAGACCCAGTACTTC
NA	NA	TRBV15	TRBJ2-2	CATSTDLNTGELFF	TGTGCCACCAGCACCGATCTGAACACCGGGGAGCTGTTTTTT
NA	NA	TRBV27	TRBJ1-6	CASTTVISSPLHF	TGTGCCAGTACGACAGTTATAAGTTCACCCCTCCACTTT
NA	NA	TRBV27	TRBJ1-5	CASSLSRGKGEPQHF	TGTGCCAGCAGTTTGAGCAGGGGCAAGGGAGAGCCCCAGCATTTT
NA	NA	TRBV9	TRBJ2-1	CASSVGGFDEQFF	TGTGCCAGCAGCGTAGGGGGTTTTGATGAGCAGTTCTTC
NA	NA	TRBV3-1	TRBJ2-1	CASIQDSAGFDEQFF	TGTGCCAGCATCCAAGATTCGGCTGGATTCGATGAGCAGTTCTTC
NA	NA	TRBV20-1	TRBJ2-1	CSTRGGQFF	TGCAGTACAAGAGGGGGGCAGTTCTTC
NA	TRBD1	TRBV4-1	TRBJ2-7	CASSHLAGQVGGEQYF	TGCGCCAGCAGCCACCTTGCCGGACAGGTTGGCGGCGAGCAGTACTTC
NA	NA	TRBV11-2	TRBJ2-5	CASSQGTRTVETQYF	TGTGCCAGCAGCCAAGGGACACGAACGGTCGAGACCCAGTACTTC
NA	TRBD2	TRBV2	TRBJ2-7	CASSTGTRYPHVEQYF	TGTGCCAGCAGTACCGGGACTAGATATCCCCACGTCGAGCAGTACTTC
NA	NA	TRBV6-1	TRBJ2-1	CASSEYPGSYNEQFF	TGTGCCAGCAGTGAATATCCCGGGAGCTACAATGAGCAGTTCTTC